Sequencing of this T cell receptor (beta chain) was carried out in a study of T cell clones after liver transplantation. Background on the study: As an antigen-independent comparator, third-party-reactive TCRbeta sequences came from pre-transplant mixed lymphocyte reactions.

The CDR3 length is 15 residues. The V end was cut by 2 bases, the J end by 3 bases, with 8 bases between. Per the germline V gene, CDR1 is MDHEN and CDR2 is SYDVKM. Generated by immunoSEQ multiplex PCR, the TCRdb table keeps only in-frame clones and is missing some. The sample has some 57,000 clones; around 70% are singletons. The starting material was CD4+ T cells from blood, obtained at the 22-month timepoint. The rearrangement uses TRBV28 and TRBJ2-6, with a possible D match to TRBD2 (5 bases). This TCR derives from a human patient who received a liver transplant. Some T cells may be graft donor cells. The CDR3 sequence: CASSLRGFGANVLTF. As DNA, the CDR3 is TGTGCCAGCAGTTTACGAGGGTTTGGGGCCAACGTCCTGACTTTC.